One and the same sample provided the 29 T cell receptor beta chains below, sequenced in a study of radiotherapy plus CTLA-4 blockade in lung cancer. This table comes from immunoSEQ multiplex PCR, and its TCRdb copy is limited to in-frame clones, with some not included. The sample records fewer than 65,000 clones, about 85% being singletons. Sequencing was performed on peripheral blood, taken from a patient treated with radiotherapy plus ipilimumab. These receptors were collected from a human donor with non-small cell lung cancer who had a complete response to radiotherapy plus ipilimumab.

The genes are TRBV6-1 and TRBJ2-1, with 8 positions matching TRBD2. The J segment lost 4 bases and the V segment lost 11 bases, leaving 10 bases of the junction unmatched. The CDR3 consists of 14 residues. Per the germline V gene, CDR1 is MNHNS and CDR2 is SASEGT. The CDR3 loop is CASQAGAFYNEQFF. As DNA, the CDR3 is TGTGCCTCTCAAGCGGGGGCCTTTTACAATGAGCAGTTCTTC.

The chain carries TRBV5-1 and TRBJ2-2, with a tentative D call TRBD2 (6 bases). CDR1 is SGHRS, CDR2 YFSETQ, per germline. The CDR3 covers 24 residues. The V gene lost 6 bases and the J gene lost 0 bases, with 39 bases spanning the gap. In DNA form, the CDR3 reads TGCGCCAGCAACACGTTTCGGGACCGGGTGACCCTGTTCTGTCGGACTACGAACACCGGGGAGCTGTTTTTT. This sequence encodes CASNTFRDRVTLFCRTTNTGELFF.

The chain carries TRBV29-1 and TRBJ2-5; the D gene is possibly TRBD1 (5 bases). The V gene's germline CDR1 is SQVTM and CDR2 ANQGSEA. V was trimmed by 1 base and J by 5 bases, leaving 8 bases between them. The CDR3 loop spans 12 amino acids. The CDR3 is CSVEVGAETQYF. CDR3 nucleotides: TGCAGCGTTGAAGTAGGGGCGGAGACCCAGTACTTC.

The CDR3 loop reads CASSDQDSTDTQYF. CDR3 sequence (DNA): TGTGCCAGCAGTGACCAGGATTCCACAGATACGCAGTATTTT. The V call is TRBV6-4, the J call TRBJ2-3; D remains unclear. Trimming took 2 bases from V and 2 from J, leaving 8 bases between them. Germline CDR1 MRHNA, CDR2 SNTAGT. The CDR3 contains 14 residues.

This clone has just a few counts. The chain carries TRBV7-9 and TRBJ2-3, with D perhaps matching TRBD2 (6 bases). V was trimmed by 0 bases and J by 5 bases, leaving 12 bases between them. The CDR3 contains 15 residues. Looked up from germline, CDR1 is SEHNR and CDR2 is FQNEAQ (reference sequence). The DNA of the CDR3 is TGTGCCAGCAGCTTAGCAGCGGGTCGACGAGATACGCAGTATTTT. This codes for CASSLAAGRRDTQYF.

This clone is a singleton in its sample. The V gene is TRBV27, the J gene TRBJ1-1; 8 bases are shared with TRBD1. The germline gives CDR1 MNHEY, CDR2 SMNVEV (reference sequence). V lost 6 bases to trimming and J lost 1 base; unmatched junction nucleotides: 10. CDR3 length equals 16 residues. CDR3 loop: CASSKSTGTGNTEAFF. The DNA of the CDR3 is TGTGCCAGCAGCAAATCCACCGGGACAGGGAACACTGAAGCTTTCTTT.

The chain carries TRBV7-2 and TRBJ2-1, with 8 bases identical to TRBD2. The CDR3 sequence is 16 residues long. J lost 6 bases, V lost 2 bases, and 9 bases had no gene match. From germline, CDR1 is SGHTA and CDR2 FQGNSA. Here the CDR3 reads CASSLISGGLRNEQFF. DNA of the CDR3: TGTGCCAGCAGCTTAATCAGCGGGGGACTACGCAATGAGCAGTTCTTC.

This clone was observed a single time. The genes are TRBV10-2 and TRBJ2-5, with TRBD2 as a possible D gene (6 bases). CDR1 and CDR2 (germline): WSHSY, SAAADI. This CDR3 comprises 14 residues. V lost 4 bases, J lost 12 bases, and 21 bases lay in between. Written as DNA, the CDR3 is TGCGCCAGCAGTGTCAGAGGGCCGGGGGATCAGGAGTACTTC. This gives the protein CASSVRGPGDQEYF.

The rearrangement links TRBV7-2 to TRBJ1-5; D is uncertain. The germline gives CDR1 SGHTA, CDR2 FQGNSA. CDR3 length: 15 amino acids. Trimming stripped 5 bases from V and 7 bases from J, with 18 bases between. The CDR3 DNA is TGTGCCAGCAGCCAAATAGAGGGTGGCGGGCAGCCCCAGCATTTT. It yields the protein CASSQIEGGGQPQHF.

The chain links TRBV11-2 to TRBJ1-2; D ambiguous. With 2 bases removed from V and 8 bases from J, the gap between germline ends came to 6 bases. Looked up from germline, CDR1 is SGHAT and CDR2 is FQNNGV. The CDR3 sequence is 11 residues long. CDR3: CASSLFLGYTF. The CDR3 region has the DNA TGTGCCAGCAGCTTATTTCTGGGCTACACCTTC. Looking up the rest from reference TRBV11-2 and TRBJ1-2 gives the full variable domain: EAGVAQSPRYKIIEKRQSVAFWCNPISGHATLYWYQQILGQGPKLLIQFQNNGVVDDSQLPKDRFSAERLKGVDSTLKIQPAKLEDSAVYLCASSLFLGYTFGSGTRLTVV.

This clone was observed a handful of times. The CDR3 here is CAWSDQRDSYEQYF. CDR3 DNA: TGTGCCTGGAGTGATCAGCGGGACTCCTACGAGCAGTACTTC. The chain uses TRBV30 and TRBJ2-7; 7 bases fit TRBD2. CDR1 and CDR2 from the germline V gene are GTSNPN and SVGIG (reference sequence). The CDR3 spans 14 residues. The ends lost 1 base at V and 0 bases at J; junction bases unmatched: 3.

The chain uses TRBV30 and TRBJ2-3, with D tentatively TRBD2 (5 bases). The CDR3 extends over 12 amino acids. Germline CDR1 and CDR2: GTSNPN and SVGIG (reference sequence). V was pared by 3 bases and J by 5 bases, with 9 bases between. The CDR3 protein is CAWRGLRDTQYF. DNA for the CDR3: TGTGCCTGGAGAGGACTTCGAGATACGCAGTATTTT.

The V and J genes are TRBV7-9 and TRBJ2-1; D not certain. The CDR3 is made up of 12 amino acids. Germline CDR1 SEHNR, CDR2 FQNEAQ (reference sequence). Trimming shortened V by 8 bases and J by 4 bases, and 9 bases separated the two germline ends. The CDR3 bases are TGTGCCAGCCACTCCGGGTACAATGAGCAGTTCTTC. As protein: CASHSGYNEQFF.

This clone has more than one count but fewer than ten. The gene calls are TRBV7-2 and TRBJ1-5; tentatively, D is TRBD1 (5 bases). Germline V CDR1 and CDR2: SGHTA, FQGNSA. The ends were cut back, 2 bases at V and 0 bases at J, with 20 bases in the middle. This CDR3 contains 19 residues. CDR3 DNA sequence: TGTGCCAGCAGCTTAAGGGGCAGGGCCGCTATCTATAGCAATCAGCCCCAGCATTTT. Translation gives CASSLRGRAAIYSNQPQHF.

V and J are TRBV7-9 and TRBJ1-1, with 7 bases matching TRBD1. The CDR3 spans 14 residues. CDR1 is SEHNR and CDR2 is FQNEAQ in the germline V gene (reference sequence). The trim removed 5 bases at V and 0 bases at J, leaving 3 bases unmatched. CDR3 region: CASSPGQLNTEAFF. The CDR3 region has the DNA TGTGCCAGCAGCCCGGGACAGTTGAACACTGAAGCTTTCTTT. The variable domain in full, completed from reference TRBV7-9 and TRBJ1-1, reads DTGVSQNPRHKITKRGQNVTFRCDPISEHNRLYWYRQTLGQGPEFLTYFQNEAQLEKSRLLSDRFSAERPKGSFSTLEIQRTEQGDSAMYLCASSPGQLNTEAFFGQGTRLTVV.

The chain uses TRBV4-3 and TRBJ2-3, with TRBD1 as a possible D gene (6 bases). The CDR3 runs 15 residues. CDR1 and CDR2 (germline): LGHNA, YSLEER. Deletions cut 4 bases from V and 3 bases from J, with 14 bases between. CDR3: CASSRQGQRTDTQYF. Written as DNA, the CDR3 is TGCGCCAGCAGCCGGCAAGGACAGCGAACAGATACGCAGTATTTT.

This clone appeared once. Here the CDR3 DNA reads TGTGCCAGCAGGAACAGGGGGCTTGGCTACACCTTC. Translated, it gives CASRNRGLGYTF. The chain uses TRBV2 and TRBJ1-2, with 9 bases aligning to TRBD1. The length of the CDR3 is 12 residues. Trimming removed 6 bases from V and 7 bases from J; junction bases left unmatched: 3. Germline assignment: CDR1 SNHLY and CDR2 FYNNEI.

This chain joins TRBV2 and TRBJ2-7, with D unresolved. The length of the CDR3 is 13 residues. Germline loops: CDR1 SNHLY, CDR2 FYNNEI. The V gene lost 1 base and the J gene lost 1 base, with 5 bases spanning the gap. CDR3 sequence: CASSEGLSYEQYV. The CDR3 DNA sequence: TGTGCCAGCAGTGAAGGACTGTCCTACGAGCAGTACGTC.

V usage is TRBV19 and J usage is TRBJ2-1; possible D gene TRBD1, 7 bases. Between the trimmed V and J ends, which lost 5 bases and 6 bases, there was a span of 14 bases. CDR3 length: 14 residues. In germline, CDR1 is LNHDA, CDR2 SQIVND (reference sequence). DNA for the CDR3: TGTGCCAGTAGTTGGCAGGGGGGTTTCAATGAGCAGTTCTTC. Protein sequence: CASSWQGGFNEQFF.

This clone was counted a few times. V is TRBV9 and J is TRBJ2-2, with TRBD1 matching over 9 bases. Germline-derived CDR1 and CDR2 are SGDLS and YYNGEE. The V and J ends lost 2 bases and 7 bases, in that order; junction bases with no gene match: 6. The CDR3 loop spans 15 amino acids. For the CDR3, the DNA is TGTGCCAGCAGCGTGACAGGGGGTTTTAACGGGGAGCTGTTTTTT. Translated: CASSVTGGFNGELFF. The full variable domain, in which reference TRBV9 and TRBJ2-2 provide the parts outside the CDR3, is DSGVTQTPKHLITATGQRVTLRCSPRSGDLSVYWYQQSLDQGLQFLIQYYNGEERAKGNILERFSAQQFPDLHSELNLSSLELGDSALYFCASSVTGGFNGELFFGEGSRLTVL.

The chain recombines TRBV11-2 with TRBJ1-4, with TRBD1 matching over 7 bases. CDR3 size: 14 residues. V gave up 7 bases and J gave up 6 bases; unmatched junction bases: 8. Germline CDR1 is SGHAT and CDR2 is FQNNGV. This CDR3 is CASTKRQGDEKLFF. Written as DNA, the CDR3 is TGTGCCAGCACCAAAAGACAGGGAGATGAAAAACTGTTTTTT.

The rearrangement links TRBV7-9 to TRBJ2-1; 13 positions match TRBD2. The germline V gene has CDR1 SEHNR and CDR2 FQNEAQ (reference sequence). The CDR3 extends over 16 amino acids. Trimming cost V 6 bases and J 13 bases; bases outside gene matches: 15. DNA for the CDR3: TGTGCCAGCAGGCCCGGGACTAGCGGGAATCTCGGCCCTCAGTTCTTC. Its translation: CASRPGTSGNLGPQFF.

This chain joins TRBV9 and TRBJ1-1, with 7 bases that match TRBD1. CDR1 and CDR2 (germline): SGDLS, YYNGEE. The junction had 6 bases not matched to a gene; V was cut back by 0 bases and J by 4 bases. CDR3 size: 15 residues. In nucleotides, the CDR3 is TGTGCCAGCAGCGTAGTCGGTCAGGGGGGCACTGAAGCTTTCTTT. Translating it yields CASSVVGQGGTEAFF.

This clone was observed a few times. The V call is TRBV29-1, the J call TRBJ1-1; D gene uncertain. The CDR3 loop spans 11 amino acids. CDR1 is SQVTM, CDR2 ANQGSEA, per germline. The germline V and J ends were trimmed by 7 bases and 6 bases, with 12 bases remaining between them. CDR3 DNA: TGCAGCGCCCGCGGAGGGTCTGAAGCTTTCTTT. Protein product: CSARGGSEAFF.

This clone was seen a few times. The chain joins TRBV6-6 to TRBJ1-4; TRBD1 matches at 7 bases. CDR1 is MNHNY and CDR2 is SVGAGI in the germline V gene (reference sequence). Trimming cost V 2 bases and J 2 bases; bases outside gene matches: 2. The CDR3 loop spans 15 amino acids. CDR3 coding DNA: TGTGCCAGCAGTTACCCACAGGGGACTAATGAAAAACTGTTTTTT. It codes for CASSYPQGTNEKLFF.

The genes are TRBV16 and TRBJ1-1; D ambiguous. Germline loops: CDR1 KGHSY, CDR2 FQNENV. Trimming stripped 0 bases from V and 11 bases from J, with 13 bases between. The CDR3 sequence is 13 residues long. The CDR3 is CASSQSTVALAFF. In DNA, the CDR3 is TGTGCCAGCAGCCAATCCACAGTGGCTCTTGCTTTCTTT.

The chain couples TRBV7-2 to TRBJ1-5; 7 bases are shared with TRBD1. The ends lost 4 bases at V and 7 bases at J; junction bases unmatched: 4. The CDR3 loop spans 13 amino acids. From germline, CDR1 is SGHTA and CDR2 FQGNSA. The CDR3 sequence is CASSSDRVQPQHF. CDR3 DNA: TGTGCCAGCAGCTCCGACAGGGTGCAGCCCCAGCATTTT.

The rearrangement joins TRBV4-3 to TRBJ2-7, with D possibly being TRBD2 (5 bases). The CDR3 contains 16 residues. V gave up 5 bases and J gave up 2 bases, with 19 bases separating them. Germline V gene lookup returns CDR1 LGHNA and CDR2 YSLEER. The CDR3 DNA reads TGCGCCAGCAGCTACGCAAATAGAGGAGGCCCCTACGAGCAGTACTTC. Encoded protein: CASSYANRGGPYEQYF.

This clone was detected only a few times. The rearrangement links TRBV6-6 to TRBJ2-1; TRBD1 agrees at 8 bases. Germline loops: CDR1 MNHNY, CDR2 SVGAGI (reference sequence). Trimming took 4 bases from V and 6 from J; bases not matched to a gene: 5. The length of the CDR3 is 14 residues. In nucleotides, the CDR3 is TGTGCCAGCAGTTCAACGACAGGGGTCAATGAGCAGTTCTTC. Its protein is CASSSTTGVNEQFF.